This TCR beta chain appears in the sequencing data of a study of T-cell memory formation after mild COVID-19. In the study overall: Across donors, TCR clusters were largely donor specific. Points from the study as a whole: Cross-reactive memory appears to have joined, as suggested by some responding clones showing up in pre-infection memory.

5'RACE with constant-segment primers yielded barcoded, UMI-tagged TCR alpha and TCR beta cDNA libraries. Via MiXCR, TCRdb re-called the 5' RACE reads, giving one row per CDR3 protein. The data show 500,000 to 650,000 distinct CDR3 sequences, with about 20% seen just once and approximately 8% held by the top ten. Points on this clonotype: Antigen specificity is unknown.

Germline CDR1 is KGHDR and CDR2 is SFDVKD. The V gene lost 0 bases and the J gene lost 6 bases, with 13 bases spanning the gap. CDR3 length equals 15 residues. This receptor was taken from an adult woman who had mild COVID-19 (a few samples of this study predate the infection). Cell type and time point are not known. The sample consisted of PBMCs or a T cell subset sorted from them (not recorded which). V and J are TRBV24-1 and TRBJ2-5; D is perhaps TRBD2 (7 bases). CDR3 bases: TGTGCCACCAGTGATTTGACGGGGGGCGGGAAGACCCAGTACTTC. Its translation: CATSDLTGGGKTQYF.